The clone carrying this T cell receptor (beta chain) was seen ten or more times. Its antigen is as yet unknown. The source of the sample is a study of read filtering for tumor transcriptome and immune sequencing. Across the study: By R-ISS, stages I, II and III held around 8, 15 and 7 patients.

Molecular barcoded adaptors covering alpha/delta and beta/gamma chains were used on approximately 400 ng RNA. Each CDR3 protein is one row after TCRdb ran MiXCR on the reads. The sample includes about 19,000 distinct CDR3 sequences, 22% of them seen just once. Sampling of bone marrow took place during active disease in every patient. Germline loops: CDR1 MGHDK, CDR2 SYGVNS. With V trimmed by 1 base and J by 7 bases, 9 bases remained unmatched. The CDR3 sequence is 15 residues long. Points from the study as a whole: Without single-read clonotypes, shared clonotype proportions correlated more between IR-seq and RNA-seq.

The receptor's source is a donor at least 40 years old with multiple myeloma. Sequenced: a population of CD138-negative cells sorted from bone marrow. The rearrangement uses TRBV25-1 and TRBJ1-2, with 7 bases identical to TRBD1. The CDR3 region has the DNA TGTGCCAGCAGTGAATCAGGCAGGGGGTCTGGTGGCTACACCTTC. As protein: CASSESGRGSGGYTF.